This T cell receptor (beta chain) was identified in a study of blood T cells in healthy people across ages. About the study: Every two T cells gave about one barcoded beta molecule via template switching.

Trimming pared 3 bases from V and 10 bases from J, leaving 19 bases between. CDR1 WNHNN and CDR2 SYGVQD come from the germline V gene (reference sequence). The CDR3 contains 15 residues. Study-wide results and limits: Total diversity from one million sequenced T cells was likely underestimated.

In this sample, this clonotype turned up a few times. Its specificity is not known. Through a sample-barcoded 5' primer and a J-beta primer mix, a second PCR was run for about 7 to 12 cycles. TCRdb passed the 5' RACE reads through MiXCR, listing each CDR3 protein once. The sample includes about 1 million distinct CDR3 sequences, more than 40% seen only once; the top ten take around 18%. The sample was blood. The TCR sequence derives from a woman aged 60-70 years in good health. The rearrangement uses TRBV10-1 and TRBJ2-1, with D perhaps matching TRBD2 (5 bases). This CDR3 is CASSDGGPKGKEQFF. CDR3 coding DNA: TGCGCCAGCAGTGACGGAGGTCCCAAAGGGAAAGAGCAGTTCTTC.